This T cell receptor (beta chain) appears in the sequencing data of a study of early T cells in non-severe SARS-CoV-2 infection. The ends were cut back, 0 bases at V and 2 bases at J, with 5 bases in the middle. CDR1 is SQVTM and CDR2 is ANQGSEA in the germline V gene. The CDR3 has 13 amino acids. This clonotype was detected ten times or more. Each single cDNA molecule received a unique molecular identifier. TCRdb fed the 5' RACE reads into MiXCR, producing one record per CDR3 protein. The sample has some 40,000 distinct CDR3 sequences; about 12% are singletons. The clonotype was recovered from an adult who was a healthcare worker with PCR-confirmed SARS-CoV-2 infection or an uninfected control (not recorded which). Specimen: whole blood. The rearrangement joins TRBV29-1 to TRBJ2-1; no reliable D call. CDR3 amino acids: CSVEEPTYNEQFF. For the CDR3, the DNA is TGCAGCGTTGAAGAGCCGACCTACAATGAGCAGTTCTTC.